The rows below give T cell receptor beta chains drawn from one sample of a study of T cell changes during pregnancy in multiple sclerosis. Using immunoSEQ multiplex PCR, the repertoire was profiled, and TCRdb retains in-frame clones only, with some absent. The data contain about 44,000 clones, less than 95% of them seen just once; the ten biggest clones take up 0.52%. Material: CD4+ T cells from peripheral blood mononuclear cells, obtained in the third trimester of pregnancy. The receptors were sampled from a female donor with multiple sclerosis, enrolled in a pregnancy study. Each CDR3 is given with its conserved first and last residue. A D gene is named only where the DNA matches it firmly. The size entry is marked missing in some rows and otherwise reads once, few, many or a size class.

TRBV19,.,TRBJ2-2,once,TGTGCCAGTAGCCCGGGTACGAACACCGGGGAGCTGTTTTTT,CASSPGTNTGELFF
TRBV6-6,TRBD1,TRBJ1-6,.,TGTGCCAGCAGTTGGGACAGCAATAATTCACCCCTCCACTTT,CASSWDSNNSPLHF
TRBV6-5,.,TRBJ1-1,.,TGTGCCAGCAGTTACTCGATACAGGTCGGGAACACTGAAGCTTTCTTT,CASSYSIQVGNTEAFF
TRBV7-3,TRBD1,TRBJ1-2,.,TGTGCCAGCAGCCCCGGACAGGGATTGGATGGCTACACCTTC,CASSPGQGLDGYTF
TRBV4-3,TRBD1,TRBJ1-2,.,TGCGCCAGCAGCCAAGCACGGACAGGGATAGGTCGCACCTTC,CASSQARTGIGRTF
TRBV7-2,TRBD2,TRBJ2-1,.,TGTGCCAGCAGCTTAGGGAGCCAAGAACTAGCGGGATGGGACAATGAGCAGTTCTTC,CASSLGSQELAGWDNEQFF
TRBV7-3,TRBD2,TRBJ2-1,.,TGTGCCAGCAGCTTAACGTCGGGAGCGGGGTACAATGAGCAGTTCTTC,CASSLTSGAGYNEQFF
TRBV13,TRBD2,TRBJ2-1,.,TGTGCCAGCAGCTTTGCCCAAGCTAGCGGTAAAAACAATGAGCAGTTCTTC,CASSFAQASGKNNEQFF
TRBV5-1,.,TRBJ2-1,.,TGCGCCAGCAGCCCACTAGTCGGCAATGAGCAGTTCTTC,CASSPLVGNEQFF
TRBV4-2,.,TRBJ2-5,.,TGTGCCAGCAGCCGTCTAGGGGTGGAGACCCAGTACTTC,CASSRLGVETQYF
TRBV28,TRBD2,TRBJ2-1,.,TGCGTGACTAGCGGGAGCTACAATGAGCAGTTCTTC,CVTSGSYNEQFF
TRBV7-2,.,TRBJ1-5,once,TGTGCCAGCAGCCTAGGGGCGGGGGCCAATCAGCCCCAGCATTTT,CASSLGAGANQPQHF
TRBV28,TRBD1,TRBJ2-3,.,TGTGCCAGCAGTCGCGACAGGGTCCTGCTTACGCAGTATTTT,CASSRDRVLLTQYF
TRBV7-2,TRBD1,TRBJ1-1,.,TGTGCCAGCAGCCTACCGGGACAGGAGGCAGCTTTCTTT,CASSLPGQEAAFF
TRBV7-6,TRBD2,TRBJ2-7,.,TGTGCCAGCAGCCTCTACCCAGCGGGAGGGCCCTACGAGCAGTACTTC,CASSLYPAGGPYEQYF
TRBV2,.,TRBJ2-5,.,TGTGCCAGCAGGAGGGGCCTGAGCGCGGGGGAGACCCAGTACTTC,CASRRGLSAGETQYF
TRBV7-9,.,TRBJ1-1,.,TGTGCCAGCAGCTTAGGTCAAACAGGCATGAACACTGAAGCTTTCTTT,CASSLGQTGMNTEAFF
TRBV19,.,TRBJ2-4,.,TGTGCCAGTACCCCCCAGAGTACACAGATTATAGCCAAAAACATTCAGTACTTC,CASTPQSTQIIAKNIQYF
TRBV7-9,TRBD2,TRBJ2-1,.,TGTGCCAGCAGCCCGGGACTAGCATTCGACCCCGGAGAGCAGTTCTTC,CASSPGLAFDPGEQFF
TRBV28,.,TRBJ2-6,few,TGTGCCAGCAGCGTAACAGGGAAACCCCTCGGGGCCAACGTCCTGACTTTC,CASSVTGKPLGANVLTF
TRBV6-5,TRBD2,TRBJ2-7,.,TGTGCCAGCAGTTACGGACTAGCGGAGAGCTACGAGCAGTACTTC,CASSYGLAESYEQYF
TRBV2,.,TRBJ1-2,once,TGTGCCAGCAGTGATCGCGAGGACTATGGCTACACCTTC,CASSDREDYGYTF
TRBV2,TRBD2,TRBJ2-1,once,TGTGCCAGCAGTGATGGGACTAGCATAAAGAATGAGCAGTTCTTC,CASSDGTSIKNEQFF
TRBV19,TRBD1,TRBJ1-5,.,TGTGCCAGTAGTCACAGCGACAGGGGAAGTTATCAGCCCCAGCATTTT,CASSHSDRGSYQPQHF
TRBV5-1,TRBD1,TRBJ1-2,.,TGCGCCAGCAGCTGGGGACAGATAAACTATGGCTACACCTTC,CASSWGQINYGYTF